These 12 T cell receptor beta chains were sequenced from one sample in a study of identical twins. TCRdb reprocessed the 5' RACE reads via MiXCR and lists one record per CDR3 protein. The sample yields around 680,000 distinct CDR3 sequences, 8.5% to 9.5% seen once. Separately, the same data were catalogued under a study of yellow fever vaccine responses in identical twins.

Sequenced input: PBMCs. Every receptor here comes from a woman aged 18-29 years in good health.

Ten or more counts support this clonotype. The V and J genes are TRBV10-3 and TRBJ2-7; weak D call: TRBD2 (5 bases). The germline gives CDR1 ENHRY, CDR2 SYGVKD. Trimming pared 8 bases from V and 6 bases from J, leaving 20 bases between. The length of the CDR3 is 14 residues. Written as DNA, the CDR3 is TGTGCCATCGAAGGTTCGACCGCACGGGGCGAGCAGTACTTC. As protein: CAIEGSTARGEQYF.

The gene calls are TRBV12-3 or TRBV12-4 and TRBJ2-7; D is ambiguous. The CDR3 extends over 14 amino acids. V was clipped by 5 bases and J by 3 bases, with 14 bases between them. Written as DNA, the CDR3 is TGTGCCAGCAGTCCCAGGACGGAAGTCTACGAGCAGTACTTC. Protein sequence: CASSPRTEVYEQYF.

The genes are TRBV18 and TRBJ2-1, with 10 bases identical to TRBD1. The junction had 9 bases not matched to a gene; V was cut back by 3 bases and J by 7 bases. Germline V gene data show CDR1 as KGHSH and CDR2 as LQKENI. The CDR3 contains 16 residues. This CDR3 reads CASSPPGQGRRNEQFF. In nucleotides, the CDR3 is TGTGCCAGCTCACCGCCGGGACAGGGGCGTCGGAATGAGCAGTTCTTC. The whole variable domain, remainder taken from reference TRBV18 and TRBJ2-1, is NAGVMQNPRHLVRRRGQEARLRCSPMKGHSHVYWYRQLPEEGLKFMVYLQKENIIDESGMPKERFSAEFPKEGPSILRIQQVVRGDSAAYFCASSPPGQGRRNEQFFGPGTRLTVL.

This chain uses TRBV15 with TRBJ2-3; D might be TRBD1 or TRBD2, each matching 6 bases. Trimming took off 5 bases at V and 0 bases at J, with 18 bases between the two ends. The CDR3 covers 17 residues. The germline gives CDR1 LNHNV, CDR2 YYDKDF (reference sequence). The CDR3 DNA follows: TGTGCCACCAGCCCAGCCCAAGGGGGGTGGAGCACAGATACGCAGTATTTT. Its protein product is CATSPAQGGWSTDTQYF.

This clonotype came up a few times. The gene calls are TRBV21-1 and TRBJ2-3; the D call in the table, TRBD1, was not verified against the DNA. TRBV21-1 is recorded as a pseudogene. The CDR3 spans 17 residues. The CDR3 DNA reads TGTGCCAGCAGCAGCGGCCGGGACAGGAGCGCGCGAGATACGCAGTATTTT. Protein product: CASSSGRDRSARDTQYF.

This clonotype was counted many times. The CDR3 sequence is CASSLDGTGYWETQYF. CDR3 DNA sequence: TGTGCCAGCAGTTTAGACGGGACAGGGTATTGGGAGACCCAGTACTTC. The rearrangement uses TRBV12-3 or TRBV12-4 and TRBJ2-5; 9 positions match TRBD1. The CDR3 is 16 amino acids. After removal of 1 base from V and 5 bases from J, the junction contained 8 bases not matched to a gene.

The chain is built from TRBV5-1 and TRBJ2-5; 7 positions agree with TRBD1. The germline V gene encodes CDR1 SGHRS and CDR2 YFSETQ. After removal of 5 bases from V and 2 bases from J, the junction contained 9 bases not matched to a gene. The CDR3 is 15 residues long. The CDR3 sequence: CASRRIPGQQETQYF. CDR3 sequence (DNA): TGCGCCAGCAGGCGTATCCCGGGACAGCAAGAGACCCAGTACTTC.

This clonotype was detected many times. The genes are TRBV10-3 and TRBJ2-1; D gene uncertain. Germline V lookup: CDR1 ENHRY, CDR2 SYGVKD. The V end lost 5 bases, the J end lost 6 bases, and 11 bases lay between the germline ends. This CDR3 is 13 amino acids long. Here the CDR3 reads CAISQSGVNEQFF. The CDR3 nucleotides are TGTGCCATCAGTCAAAGTGGGGTCAATGAGCAGTTCTTC.

The genes are TRBV12-3 or TRBV12-4 and TRBJ2-7, with D possibly matching TRBD1 (6 bases). V was trimmed by 5 bases and J by 5 bases, leaving 22 bases between them. This CDR3 region has 16 residues. This CDR3 is CASSQSSGTYQHEQYF. The CDR3 coding sequence is TGTGCCAGCAGTCAATCCTCCGGGACATATCAGCACGAGCAGTACTTC.

This chain connects TRBV12-3 or TRBV12-4 to TRBJ2-5; maybe TRBD1 (5 bases). Trimming cost V 3 bases and J 5 bases, with 16 bases left between them. This CDR3 spans 15 amino acids. CDR3 sequence reads: CASSFSGATVETQYF. CDR3 nucleotide sequence: TGTGCCAGCAGTTTCTCTGGGGCGACAGTGGAGACCCAGTACTTC.

This clonotype was seen many times. The CDR3 DNA is TGCAGTGCCAATGAAGGGGTCTTAGGGGTCTATGGCTACACCTTC. Translated, it gives CSANEGVLGVYGYTF. The chain couples TRBV20-1 to TRBJ1-2, with TRBD1 as a possible D gene (5 bases). The V gene lost 6 bases and the J gene lost 4 bases, with 21 bases spanning the gap. Germline lookup yields CDR1 DFQATT and CDR2 SNEGSKA (reference sequence). The CDR3 totals 15 residues.

There are many counts of this clonotype. V usage is TRBV12-3 or TRBV12-4 and J usage is TRBJ1-6, with 8 bases that match TRBD1. V shed 6 bases and J 6 bases; nucleotides not matched to a gene: 7. The CDR3 sequence is 15 residues long. CDR3 protein: CASSQAGGGNSPLHF. In DNA form, the CDR3 reads TGTGCCAGCAGCCAAGCAGGGGGCGGTAATTCACCCCTCCACTTT.